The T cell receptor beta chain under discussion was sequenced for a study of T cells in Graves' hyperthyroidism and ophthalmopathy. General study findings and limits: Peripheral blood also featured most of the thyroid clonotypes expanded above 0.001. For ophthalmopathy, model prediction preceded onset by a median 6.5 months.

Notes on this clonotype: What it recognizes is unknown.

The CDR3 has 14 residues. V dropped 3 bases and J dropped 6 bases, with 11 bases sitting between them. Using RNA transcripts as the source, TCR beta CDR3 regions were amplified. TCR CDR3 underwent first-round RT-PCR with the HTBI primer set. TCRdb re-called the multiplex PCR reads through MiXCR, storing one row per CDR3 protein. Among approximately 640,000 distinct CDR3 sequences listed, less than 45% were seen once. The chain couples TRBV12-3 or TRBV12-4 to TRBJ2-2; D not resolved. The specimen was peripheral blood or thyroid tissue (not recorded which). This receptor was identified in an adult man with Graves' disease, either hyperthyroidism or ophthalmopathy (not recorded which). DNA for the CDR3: TGTGCCAGCAGTTTCCTACGGGCTCCCGGGGAGCTGTTTTTT. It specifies CASSFLRAPGELFF.